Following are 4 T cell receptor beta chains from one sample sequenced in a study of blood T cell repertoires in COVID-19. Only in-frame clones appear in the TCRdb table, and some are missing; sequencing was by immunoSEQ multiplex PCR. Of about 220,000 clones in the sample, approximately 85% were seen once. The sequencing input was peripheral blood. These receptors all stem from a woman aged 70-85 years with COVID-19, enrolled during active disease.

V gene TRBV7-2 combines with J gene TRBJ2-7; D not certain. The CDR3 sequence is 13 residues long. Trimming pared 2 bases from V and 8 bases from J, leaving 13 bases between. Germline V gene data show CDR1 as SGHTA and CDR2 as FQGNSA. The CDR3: CASSLLPSGQQYF. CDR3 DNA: TGTGCCAGCAGCTTATTACCGTCTGGGCAGCAGTACTTC.

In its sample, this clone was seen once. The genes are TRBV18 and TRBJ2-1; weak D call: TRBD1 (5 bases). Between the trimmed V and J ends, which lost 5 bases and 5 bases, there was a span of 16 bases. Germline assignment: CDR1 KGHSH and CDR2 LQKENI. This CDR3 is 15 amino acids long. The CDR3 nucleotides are TGTGCCAGCTCATCTGGGGCCTCAATCAACAATGAGCAGTTCTTC. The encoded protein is CASSSGASINNEQFF.

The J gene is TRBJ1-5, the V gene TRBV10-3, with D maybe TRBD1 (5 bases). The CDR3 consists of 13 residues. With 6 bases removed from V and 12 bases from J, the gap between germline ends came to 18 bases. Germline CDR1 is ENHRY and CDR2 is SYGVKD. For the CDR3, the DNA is TGTGCCATCAGCGACAGTTTCGATCAGGGCCAGCATTTT. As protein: CAISDSFDQGQHF.

The CDR3 DNA reads TGTGCCAGCAGTTCACGACGGACTAGCGTCGACAATGAGCAGTTCTTC. Protein sequence: CASSSRRTSVDNEQFF. The rearrangement links TRBV6-6 to TRBJ2-1, with 9 bases aligning to TRBD2. The CDR3 contains 16 residues. J was trimmed by 5 bases and V by 4 bases; bases with no gene match: 9. Germline lookup yields CDR1 MNHNY and CDR2 SVGAGI (reference sequence).